Listed below are T cell receptor beta chains from one sample, sequenced in a study of T cell repertoires in cytomegalovirus infection. These receptors have no identified antigens. In TCRdb, the reads were re-called with MiXCR into one record per CDR3 protein. The profile covers more than 5,000 distinct CDR3 sequences, with about half appearing a single time and around 89% taken by the ten largest. The sample was PBMCs, sequenced either directly or after in vitro stimulation (not recorded which). These receptors all stem from a human donor in good health (CMV status not recorded). Some clones in this sample may be carry-over from other donors' samples. The CDR3 runs from the conserved cysteine through the conserved F or W. D genes are given only for firm matches. Clone size is given for some rows only: seen once, a few or many times, or a class if the clone is expanded.

j_call | v_call | d_call | clone_size | cdr3_nt | cdr3_aa
TRBJ1-1 | TRBV6-2/TRBV6-3 | NA | NA | TGTGCCAGCGGTTCCCCCGAACCGAACACTGTAGCTTTCTTT | CASGSPEPNTVAFF
TRBJ2-7 | TRBV7-8 | NA | NA | TGTGCCAGCAGTTGGGAAACCCCTGGCGACGGGCAGTACTTC | CASSWETPGDGQYF
TRBJ1-1 | TRBV27 | NA | NA | TGTGCCAGCAGTTTATATGGGGTGGTGGGCACTGAAGCTTTCTTT | CASSLYGVVGTEAFF
TRBJ2-1 | TRBV28 | TRBD2 | many | TGTGCCAGCACCCAGACTAGCGAGAACAATGAGCAGTTCTTC | CASTQTSENNEQFF
TRBJ2-7 | TRBV27 | NA | NA | TGTGCCAGCAGTTTATCAGAGGTCGGTCTCCACGAGACGTACTTC | CASSLSEVGLHETYF
TRBJ2-1 | TRBV5-1 | NA | NA | TGCGCCAGCAGCTTGTTCTCGACAGCGTTCAATGAGCCGTTCTTC | CASSLFSTAFNEPFF
TRBJ1-2 | TRBV7-2 | TRBD1 | few | TGTGCCAGCAGCTTACCAGCCGGGACAGGGGGCTACACCTTC | CASSLPAGTGGYTF
TRBJ1-5 | TRBV6-5 | NA | once | TGTGCCCGCAGCATGGGCCAGAAGACTCATCCCCGGCATTTT | CARSMGQKTHPRHF
TRBJ1-5 | TRBV7-2 | NA | NA | TGTGCCAGCAGACCAGTGACAGCTAGCAATCAGCCCCAGCATTTT | CASRPVTASNQPQHF
TRBJ2-5 | TRBV7-9 | NA | few | TGTGCCAGCAGCTTTATAAAGGAGACCCAGTACTTC | CASSFIKETQYF
TRBJ1-1 | TRBV6-2/TRBV6-3 | NA | few | TGTGCCAGCAGTTACCCAGAACCGAACACTGAATCCTTCTTT | CASSYPEPNTESFF
TRBJ2-2 | TRBV9 | NA | NA | TGTGCCAGCAGCGCGAGTGTCCTCGGGACGAACACCGGGGAGCTGTTTTTT | CASSASVLGTNTGELFF
TRBJ2-3 | TRBV12-3/TRBV12-4 | TRBD1 | NA | TGTGCCAGCAGTTTGGATGGGACAGGGGAAGATACGCAGTATTTT | CASSLDGTGEDTQYF
TRBJ2-2 | TRBV4-2 | NA | NA | TGTGCCAGCAGCCAATCTCTACAGAGATCGAACACCGGGGAGCTGTTTTTT | CASSQSLQRSNTGELFF
TRBJ1-3 | TRBV7-9 | NA | NA | TGTGCCAGCAGCTCTTCAGGGGCAGGAAACACCATATATTTT | CASSSSGAGNTIYF
TRBJ1-4 | TRBV20-1 | TRBD1 | few | TGCAGTGCTAGCGGGACAGGGGGCCATGAAAAACTGTTTTTT | CSASGTGGHEKLFF
TRBJ2-7 | TRBV19 | TRBD1 | many | TGTGCCAGTAGTGCCTCCGGACAGGCCTACGAGCAGTACTTC | CASSASGQAYEQYF
TRBJ1-5 | TRBV28 | TRBD1 | few | TGTGCCAGCCCTCCGACAGGGGGCATGGTGTGGGATCAGCCCCAGCATTTT | CASPPTGGMVWDQPQHF
TRBJ2-7 | TRBV20-1 | NA | NA | TGCAGTGCTAGACCAACCGGGACCCTCTACGAGCAGTACTTC | CSARPTGTLYEQYF
TRBJ2-3 | TRBV11-1 | TRBD2 | once | TGTGCCAGCAGTTATGCCGCCGGGACTAGCGGGACAGATACGCAGTATTTT | CASSYAAGTSGTDTQYF
TRBJ2-3 | TRBV27 | NA | NA | TGTGCCAGTCACGTCTTTACGAAGTATTTT | CASHVFTKYF
TRBJ1-2 | TRBV4-3 | NA | once | TGCGCCAGCAGCTACCCGAGGGGTAACTATGGCTACACCTTC | CASSYPRGNYGYTF
TRBJ2-7 | TRBV28 | NA | NA | TGTGCCAGCAGTCCACCCCCCGGGGATGGGGCTGACTTC | CASSPPPGDGADF
TRBJ1-5 | TRBV6-6 | NA | NA | TGTGCCAGCAGCTTGTTACAGCCGAATCAGCCCCAGCATTTT | CASSLLQPNQPQHF
TRBJ2-7 | TRBV28 | NA | NA | TGTTCCTTCACTCCCACCCAACTAGACTACGAGACGTACTTC | CSFTPTQLDYETYF
TRBJ1-2 | TRBV7-3 | NA | NA | TGTGCCAGCAGCTTCGGGCGTAACTATGGCTACACCTTC | CASSFGRNYGYTF
TRBJ2-7 | TRBV27 | TRBD1 | NA | TGTGCCAGCAGTTCTCCCCTAAGACAGGGCCCCTACGAGCAGTACTTC | CASSSPLRQGPYEQYF
TRBJ1-5 | TRBV18 | NA | few | TGTGCCAGCTCCCCGGGACACGTTAGCAATCAGCCCCAGCATTTT | CASSPGHVSNQPQHF
TRBJ2-7 | TRBV27 | TRBD1 | few | TGTGCCAGCATTCCAACAGGGGGCGGCGAGCAGTACTTC | CASIPTGGGEQYF
TRBJ1-1 | TRBV25-1 | NA | few | TGTGCCAGCAGTGGATGGACAGATTACACTGAAGCTTTCTTT | CASSGWTDYTEAFF
TRBJ2-1 | TRBV11-3 | NA | NA | TGTGCCAGCAGCGGATTGTACAATAAGCAGTTCTTC | CASSGLYNKQFF
TRBJ2-3 | TRBV24-1 | NA | NA | TGTGCCACCAGTGATTACGGGCAGGGGATAGTCACGCAGTATTTT | CATSDYGQGIVTQYF
TRBJ2-7 | TRBV7-8 | NA | NA | TGTGCCAGCAGCTGGTGCACCGCTAGCGACAAGCAGTACTTC | CASSWCTASDKQYF
TRBJ1-1 | TRBV12-3/TRBV12-4 | NA | few | TGTGCCAGCAGTACCACACAGGGCCTGAACACTGAAGCTTTCTTT | CASSTTQGLNTEAFF
TRBJ2-1 | TRBV7-2 | NA | few | TGTGCCAGCAGCTTAGAGCCCGGCTCGATAGAGCAGTTCTTC | CASSLEPGSIEQFF
TRBJ2-7 | TRBV7-9 | NA | many | TGTGCCAGCAGCTTAGAGGTAACAGGGCAAGACGAGCAGTACTTC | CASSLEVTGQDEQYF
TRBJ2-1 | TRBV7-2 | NA | NA | TGTGCCAGCAGTTGGACCTTCAATGAGCAGTTCTTC | CASSWTFNEQFF
TRBJ1-1 | TRBV12-3/TRBV12-4 | NA | NA | TGTGCCATCATGGCAAGCGTGAACACTGAAGCTTTCTTT | CAIMASVNTEAFF
TRBJ2-2 | TRBV6-4 | NA | NA | TGTGCCCGCTCCGCGAGCCCCGGTAACGGGGTGCTGTTTTTT | CARSASPGNGVLFF
TRBJ2-1 | TRBV6-6 | NA | NA | TGTGCCGGAGACTCTTGGAACAAGGAGACGTTCTTC | CAGDSWNKETFF
TRBJ2-7 | TRBV7-8 | NA | NA | TGTGCCAGCAGCTGGGACAACCCTGGCTACGAGCCTTCCTTC | CASSWDNPGYEPSF
TRBJ2-7 | TRBV15 | NA | NA | TGTGCCACCAGCCGGGCCCCAAACACCTACGAGCAGTACTTC | CATSRAPNTYEQYF
TRBJ2-5 | TRBV7-2 | TRBD2 | NA | TGTGCCATCAGCTTAAGAGTATCTAGCGGGAGACCCGAAGGGGAGACCCAGTACTTC | CAISLRVSSGRPEGETQYF
TRBJ1-5 | TRBV7-2 | NA | NA | TGTGCCAGCAGCCCCTTGCCAGCTAGCAATCAGCCCCAGCATTTT | CASSPLPASNQPQHF
TRBJ2-7 | TRBV11-3 | NA | many | TGTGCCAGCAGCTTAGCGGCAGGGGCCTACGAGCAGTACTTC | CASSLAAGAYEQYF
TRBJ1-1 | TRBV6-2/TRBV6-3 | NA | NA | TGTTCCAGCAGTTACCCAGAACCGAACACTGAAGCGTTCTTT | CSSSYPEPNTEAFF
TRBJ2-1 | TRBV6-1 | TRBD2 | few | TGTGCCATGACTAGCGGGATCGGCCCGGGGAATGAGCAGTTCTTC | CAMTSGIGPGNEQFF
TRBJ1-2 | TRBV7-2 | TRBD1 | few | TGTGCCAGCAGCCCGGGGGACAGATCTAACTATGGCTACACCTTC | CASSPGDRSNYGYTF